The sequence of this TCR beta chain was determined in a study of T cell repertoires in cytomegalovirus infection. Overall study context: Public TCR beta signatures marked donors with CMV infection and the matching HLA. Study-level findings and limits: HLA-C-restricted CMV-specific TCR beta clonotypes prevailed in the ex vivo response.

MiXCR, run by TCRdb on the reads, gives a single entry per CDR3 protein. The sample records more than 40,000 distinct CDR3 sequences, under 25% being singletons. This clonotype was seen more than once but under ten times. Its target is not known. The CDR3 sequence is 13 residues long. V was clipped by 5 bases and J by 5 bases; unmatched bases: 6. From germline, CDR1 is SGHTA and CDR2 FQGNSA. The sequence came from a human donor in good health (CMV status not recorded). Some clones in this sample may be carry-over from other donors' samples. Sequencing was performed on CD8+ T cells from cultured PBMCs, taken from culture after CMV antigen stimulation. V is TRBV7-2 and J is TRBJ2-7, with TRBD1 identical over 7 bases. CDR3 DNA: TGTGCCAGCAGCGTGACAGGGAAAAACGAGCAGTACTTC. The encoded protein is CASSVTGKNEQYF.